This entry concerns a single T cell receptor beta chain. In the authors' methods: Estimation of nucleated cell counts relied on the amplification of reference gene primers. Produced via immunoSEQ multiplex PCR; TCRdb's table is partial and in-frame only. V and J calls and clone size follow that table, whereas D and trimming were derived from the DNA. The table lists just under 90,000 clones, 70% to 90% of them singletons. V was clipped by 0 bases and J by 0 bases; unmatched bases: 9. The CDR3 totals 20 residues. Germline CDR1 is MGHRA and CDR2 is YSYEKL. These data come from a study of blood T cell repertoires in COVID-19. Overall study: The United States, Italy and Spain provided the acute and convalescent COVID-19 samples. Sources were T cells, B-cell-depleted T cells, or PBMCs; the material itself was cDNA or gDNA.

The chain has TRBV4-1 and TRBJ2-5, with 14 bases that match TRBD2. The sample comprised peripheral blood. The clonotype was recovered from an elderly woman with acute or convalescent COVID-19. DNA of the CDR3: TGCGCCAGCAGCCAAGATCGGGGGACTAGCGGGAGAATATACCAAGAGACCCAGTACTTC. Protein product: CASSQDRGTSGRIYQETQYF.